This is a list of T cell receptor beta chains from one sample in a study of T cells after yellow fever vaccination. TCRdb re-called the 5' RACE reads with MiXCR, one entry per CDR3 protein. The sample holds some 500,000 distinct CDR3 sequences, around an eighth seen once. Sequenced material: PBMCs, taken on the day of the yellow fever booster vaccination. The receptor set was obtained from a man aged 25-45 years who received the YFV17D yellow fever vaccine. CDR3s include the opening cysteine and the closing phenylalanine or tryptophan. D genes are given only for firm matches. Some rows mark clone size as missing; the rest say once, few, many or name a class of expanded clone.

V gene	D gene	clone size	J gene	CDR3 protein	CDR3 DNA
TRBV29-1	TRBD1	few	TRBJ2-1	CSVARTGDNEQFF	TGCAGCGTGGCTAGGACAGGGGACAATGAGCAGTTCTTC
TRBV10-1	.	.	TRBJ2-5	CASSESLGGGTQYF	TGCGCCAGCAGTGAGTCTTTGGGAGGAGGGACCCAGTACTTC
TRBV9	.	few	TRBJ1-1	CASSVEKGTKAFF	TGTGCCAGCAGCGTAGAAAAGGGGACAAAAGCTTTCTTT
TRBV29-1	.	.	TRBJ2-2	CSADLGTGELFF	TGCAGCGCTGATCTTGGGACCGGGGAGCTGTTTTTT
TRBV20-1	.	.	TRBJ2-7	CSARESGREQYF	TGCAGTGCTAGAGAAAGCGGTCGGGAGCAGTACTTC
TRBV5-5	.	.	TRBJ1-1	CASSTGGYTEAFF	TGTGCCAGCAGCACCGGAGGATACACTGAAGCTTTCTTT
TRBV28	.	few	TRBJ2-5	CASSQTWTQYF	TGTGCCAGCAGCCAGACTTGGACCCAGTACTTC
TRBV28	.	.	TRBJ2-7	CASSFWDYEQYF	TGTGCCAGCAGTTTTTGGGATTACGAGCAGTACTTC
TRBV5-1	.	few	TRBJ2-7	CASSLASGSHEQYF	TGCGCCAGCAGCTTGGCCTCTGGGTCCCACGAGCAGTACTTC
TRBV14	.	.	TRBJ2-1	CASSQALGGYNEPFF	TGTGCCAGCAGCCAGGCGCTCGGCGGCTACAATGAGCCGTTCTTC
TRBV7-2	TRBD2	.	TRBJ2-5	CASSQGLAGEETQYF	TGTGCCAGCAGCCAGGGACTAGCGGGAGAAGAGACCCAGTACTTC
TRBV4-2	.	.	TRBJ2-2	CASSPGLLLWGTGELFF	TGTGCCAGCAGCCCCGGGCTCCTCCTATGGGGCACCGGGGAGCTGTTTTTT
TRBV5-1	.	few	TRBJ2-7	CASSLSVKLATEQYF	TGCGCCAGCAGCTTGTCCGTTAAGCTAGCAACTGAGCAGTACTTC
TRBV6-5	TRBD2	.	TRBJ2-1	CASSYSILAGSNEQFF	TGTGCCAGCAGTTACTCGATCCTAGCGGGAAGCAATGAGCAGTTCTTC
TRBV9	TRBD2	few	TRBJ2-7	CASSGSSGRLDF	TGTGCCAGCAGCGGGTCTAGCGGTCGTCTGGACTTC
TRBV29-1	.	few	TRBJ2-5	CSVDIRQETQYF	TGCAGCGTTGATATCAGGCAAGAGACCCAGTACTTC
TRBV7-3	.	few	TRBJ1-1	CASSLVGGGTDTEAFF	TGTGCCAGCAGCTTAGTCGGCGGGGGGACGGACACTGAAGCTTTCTTT
TRBV10-2	TRBD2	.	TRBJ2-1	CASSDHLGLAGINEQFF	TGCGCCAGCAGTGATCATCTAGGGCTAGCGGGAATCAATGAGCAGTTCTTC
TRBV24-1	TRBD1	many	TRBJ1-1	CATSDHARQGAAEAFF	TGTGCCACCAGTGACCACGCCCGACAGGGCGCGGCTGAAGCTTTCTTT
TRBV12-3/TRBV12-4	.	many	TRBJ2-7	CASSSLVGGIAYEQYF	TGTGCCAGCAGTTCCCTCGTAGGCGGGATAGCCTACGAGCAGTACTTC
TRBV5-1	TRBD2	few	TRBJ2-7	CASRLGLAASYYEQYF	TGCGCCAGCAGACTAGGACTAGCCGCCTCCTACTACGAGCAGTACTTC
TRBV6-5	.	.	TRBJ2-7	CASSYQGSPYDEQYF	TGTGCCAGCAGTTATCAGGGCTCCCCGTATGACGAGCAGTACTTC
TRBV7-2	.	many	TRBJ2-5	CASSVETQYF	TGTGCCAGCAGCGTAGAGACCCAGTACTTC
TRBV7-2	TRBD2	few	TRBJ2-2	CASSLSGIPHGELFF	TGTGCCAGCAGCCTTAGCGGGATTCCACACGGGGAGCTGTTTTTT
TRBV7-2	TRBD2	.	TRBJ2-7	CASSLRTSGRLSYEQYF	TGTGCCAGCAGCTTGAGGACTAGCGGGAGGCTTTCCTACGAGCAGTACTTC
TRBV5-6	.	.	TRBJ1-4	CASLRAGEKLFF	TGTGCCAGCCTCAGGGCGGGAGAAAAACTGTTTTTT
TRBV5-1	.	.	TRBJ2-7	CAISAGTSYEQYF	TGCGCCATCAGCGCGGGGACTTCTTACGAGCAGTACTTC
TRBV21-1	.	few	TRBJ2-5	CASSNSSAKSQETQYF	TGTGCCAGCAGCAACTCTAGCGCTAAGAGCCAAGAGACCCAGTACTTC
TRBV11-2	TRBD2	many	TRBJ2-2	CASSPRVGGLAGANTGELFF	TGTGCCAGCAGCCCGCGGGTGGGGGGACTAGCGGGAGCGAACACCGGGGAGCTGTTTTTT
TRBV20-1	.	few	TRBJ2-3	CSARDEGWSTDTQYF	TGCAGTGCTAGAGATGAGGGGTGGAGCACAGATACGCAGTATTTT
TRBV11-1	TRBD2	few	TRBJ2-1	CASSPSLGSGSPLEEQFF	TGTGCCAGCAGCCCATCCCTGGGTAGCGGGAGCCCTTTGGAGGAGCAGTTCTTC
TRBV7-2	.	few	TRBJ2-7	CASSQVVGYEQYF	TGTGCCAGCAGCCAAGTCGTAGGTTACGAGCAGTACTTC
TRBV18	TRBD2	few	TRBJ2-3	CASSAGTSGGPDTQYF	TGTGCCAGCTCGGCCGGGACTAGCGGTGGTCCGGATACGCAGTATTTT
TRBV25-1	TRBD1	.	TRBJ1-5	CASIGQGSQPQHF	TGTGCCAGCATTGGACAGGGAAGTCAGCCCCAGCATTTT
TRBV28	.	few	TRBJ2-5	CASSFSERGGKETQYF	TGTGCCAGCAGTTTCTCGGAGAGGGGTGGAAAAGAGACCCAGTACTTC
TRBV2	TRBD1	.	TRBJ2-7	CASSTNRGAYEQYF	TGTGCCAGCAGTACGAACAGGGGAGCTTACGAGCAGTACTTC
TRBV27	.	few	TRBJ2-1	CASSPRAFQTDNEQFF	TGTGCCAGCAGTCCAAGGGCCTTTCAGACCGACAATGAGCAGTTCTTC
TRBV18	.	.	TRBJ1-1	CASTEAGDAFF	TGTGCCAGTACCGAGGCAGGGGACGCTTTCTTT
TRBV7-2	.	.	TRBJ2-7	CASSFAPGDSYEQYF	TGTGCCAGCAGCTTCGCGCCGGGTGACTCCTACGAGCAGTACTTC
TRBV5-4	.	many	TRBJ2-1	CASSYRDSRGYEQFF	TGTGCCAGCAGCTACCGGGACTCTCGGGGGTATGAGCAGTTCTTC
TRBV6-2/TRBV6-3	.	once	TRBJ1-5	CASSYLRGPRDQPQHF	TGTGCCAGCAGTTACCTTCGGGGACCGCGGGACCAGCCCCAGCATTTT